A single sample gave rise to the 18 T cell receptor beta chains below, sequenced in a study of T cells in Graves' hyperthyroidism and ophthalmopathy. TCR beta CDR3 regions were amplified from RNA transcripts. The TCR CDR3 first-round RT-PCR relied on the HTBI primer set. TCRdb independently ran MiXCR on the multiplex PCR reads; one entry per CDR3 protein. The sample consists of hundreds of thousands of distinct CDR3 sequences, roughly 13% of them appearing once. The material sequenced was blood. Source of these receptors: a young woman with Graves' hyperthyroidism.

This clonotype was detected a few times. V is TRBV18 and J is TRBJ2-1, with D perhaps matching TRBD1 (5 bases). The V gene lost 1 base and the J gene lost 0 bases, with 7 bases spanning the gap. The CDR3 is 15 amino acids. Germline CDR1 is KGHSH and CDR2 is LQKENI. The DNA of the CDR3 is TGTGCCAGCTCACCACGGGGCGCCTCCTACAATGAGCAGTTCTTC. It specifies CASSPRGASYNEQFF. Variable domain in full (rest from reference TRBV18 and TRBJ2-1): NAGVMQNPRHLVRRRGQEARLRCSPMKGHSHVYWYRQLPEEGLKFMVYLQKENIIDESGMPKERFSAEFPKEGPSILRIQQVVRGDSAAYFCASSPRGASYNEQFFGPGTRLTVL.

In this sample, this clonotype turned up many times. The chain combines TRBV11-2 with TRBJ1-1; D call uncertain. The CDR3 extends over 14 amino acids. Trimming took off 1 base at V and 1 base at J, with 7 bases between the two ends. From germline, CDR1 is SGHAT and CDR2 FQNNGV. The CDR3 spells CASSLVWTNTEAFF. The CDR3 DNA is TGTGCCAGCAGCTTAGTATGGACGAACACTGAAGCTTTCTTT.

This clonotype was seen repeatedly, ten times or more. This CDR3 is CASSSAGADEQFF. DNA of the CDR3: TGTGCCAGCAGCTCGGCGGGGGCCGATGAGCAGTTCTTC. This chain links TRBV7-3 with TRBJ2-1, with D possibly being TRBD2 (7 bases). Germline CDR1 is SGHTA and CDR2 is FQGTGA. The CDR3 runs to 13 residues. V shed 4 bases and J shed 8 bases, with 12 bases lying between them.

This clonotype was recorded many times. The genes are TRBV5-8 and TRBJ2-1, with 7 nucleotides matching TRBD2. Germline CDR1 reads SGHTS; CDR2 reads YDEGEE. This CDR3 has 15 amino acids. The V gene end was trimmed by 0 bases and the J gene end by 8 bases; junction bases not matched to a gene: 8. CDR3 in amino acids: CASSLVLAGVDEQFF. DNA of the CDR3: TGTGCCAGCAGCTTGGTTCTTGCGGGAGTCGATGAGCAGTTCTTC.

This clonotype occurred many times. The rearrangement joins TRBV10-3 to TRBJ2-7; D possibly uses TRBD1 or TRBD2 (6 bases each). Deletions cut 3 bases from V and 7 bases from J, with 16 bases between. Germline CDR1 ENHRY, CDR2 SYGVKD. The CDR3 sequence is 14 residues long. CDR3 loop: CAISDFRGRCEQYF. CDR3 coding DNA: TGTGCCATCAGTGATTTTCGGGGGCGATGTGAGCAGTACTTC.

This clonotype was detected many times. The chain recombines TRBV20-1 with TRBJ2-1; D is undetermined. The V end lost 5 bases, the J end lost 0 bases, and 11 bases lay between the germline ends. This CDR3 spans 14 amino acids. Germline assignment: CDR1 DFQATT and CDR2 SNEGSKA (reference sequence). CDR3: CSASKASSYNEQFF. For the CDR3, the DNA is TGCAGTGCTTCCAAAGCGAGCTCCTACAATGAGCAGTTCTTC.

This clonotype was seen at least ten times. This chain joins TRBV20-1 and TRBJ2-7; 9 positions match TRBD1. After removal of 5 bases from V and 3 bases from J, the junction contained 8 bases not matched to a gene. Germline CDR1 is DFQATT and CDR2 is SNEGSKA (reference sequence). The CDR3 length is 14 residues. The CDR3 here is CSAFTGTGNYEQYF. The CDR3 DNA reads TGCAGTGCTTTTACCGGGACAGGGAACTACGAGCAGTACTTC.

This clonotype has at least ten counts. The chain joins TRBV7-9 to TRBJ2-7; the D is unclear. CDR1 is SEHNR, CDR2 FQNEAQ, per germline (reference sequence). Trimming took 3 bases from V and 2 from J, leaving 11 bases between them. The CDR3 is 14 residues long. The CDR3 bases are TGTGCCAGCAGCTTTCATGGCATCCCCTACGAGCAGTACTTC. Translating gives CASSFHGIPYEQYF.

This clonotype was seen repeatedly, ten times or more. This chain uses TRBV3-1 with TRBJ2-3; 9 bases line up with TRBD2. Trimming took 4 bases from V and 6 from J; bases not matched to a gene: 11. The CDR3 covers 16 residues. The germline V gene has CDR1 LGHDT and CDR2 YNNKEL (reference sequence). The CDR3 sequence: CASSLQGRGGRDTQYF. CDR3 in DNA: TGTGCCAGCAGCCTCCAAGGGCGGGGGGGCAGGGATACGCAGTATTTT.

This clonotype was picked up many times. The rearrangement links TRBV7-3 to TRBJ2-3, with a possible D match to TRBD1 (6 bases). Trimming removed 2 bases at V and 2 bases at J, with 14 bases between. This CDR3 has 16 residues. Per the germline V gene, CDR1 is SGHTA and CDR2 is FQGTGA. The CDR3 sequence: CASSLLGGEPTDTQYF. The CDR3 DNA reads as TGTGCCAGCAGCTTACTAGGGGGAGAGCCCACAGATACGCAGTATTTT.

This clonotype was seen ten or more times. This chain links TRBV28 with TRBJ1-2; D unclear. Germline CDR1 is MDHEN and CDR2 is SYDVKM. Trimming shortened V by 3 bases and J by 2 bases, and 13 bases separated the two germline ends. This CDR3 is 15 amino acids long. For the CDR3, the DNA is TGTGCCAGCAGTTTGCGTATCGGCGGAAACTATGGCTACACCTTC. This codes for CASSLRIGGNYGYTF.

This clonotype was picked up many times. V and J are TRBV2 and TRBJ1-2; D possibly corresponds to TRBD1 (6 bases). The V gene lost 3 bases and the J gene lost 4 bases, with 12 bases spanning the gap. This CDR3 is built from 14 residues. Germline V gene data show CDR1 as SNHLY and CDR2 as FYNNEI. This CDR3 reads CASSDTGPFYGYTF. CDR3 bases: TGTGCCAGCAGTGATACAGGGCCCTTCTATGGCTACACCTTC.

This clonotype was recorded at least ten times. The chain employs TRBV18 and TRBJ2-5, with D unresolved. V dropped 5 bases and J dropped 2 bases, with 3 bases sitting between them. CDR3 size: 11 residues. CDR1 is KGHSH and CDR2 is LQKENI in the germline V gene. CDR3 region: CASSYQETQYF. As DNA, the CDR3 is TGTGCCAGCTCATATCAAGAGACCCAGTACTTC.

This clonotype came up many times. The gene calls are TRBV25-1 and TRBJ1-2, with TRBD1 as a possible D gene (6 bases). The V end lost 4 bases, the J end lost 8 bases, and 14 bases lay between the germline ends. The CDR3 is made up of 13 amino acids. Per germline, CDR1 MGHDK and CDR2 SYGVNS. As DNA, the CDR3 is TGTGCCAGCAGTGTTGGGGGCCATGGCGGCTACACCTTC. This translates into CASSVGGHGGYTF.

This clonotype was detected ten times or more. The V and J genes are TRBV7-9 and TRBJ1-3, with a weak D call TRBD1 (5 bases). V lost 5 bases to trimming and J lost 0 bases, with 14 bases between them. This CDR3 comprises 16 residues. Germline CDR1 SEHNR, CDR2 FQNEAQ (reference sequence). The CDR3: CASSPPDISSGNTIYF. The CDR3 DNA reads TGTGCCAGCAGCCCCCCGGACATAAGCTCTGGAAACACCATATATTTT.

In this sample, this clonotype turned up many times. This chain links TRBV28 with TRBJ1-5, with D perhaps matching TRBD1 (6 bases). This CDR3 region has 14 residues. Germline assignment: CDR1 MDHEN and CDR2 SYDVKM. V lost 9 bases, J lost 4 bases, and 16 bases lay in between. The CDR3 DNA is TGTGCCAGTGCCCTCGGGACACTAAATCAGCCCCAGCATTTT. Protein sequence: CASALGTLNQPQHF. The variable domain in full, completed from reference TRBV28 and TRBJ1-5, reads DVKVTQSSRYLVKRTGEKVFLECVQDMDHENMFWYRQDPGLGLRLIYFSYDVKMKEKGDIPEGYSVSREKKERFSLILESASTNQTSMYLCASALGTLNQPQHFGDGTRLSIL.

This clonotype has more than one count but fewer than ten. The chain joins TRBV20-1 to TRBJ2-5, with 13 bases matching TRBD2. This CDR3 spans 14 amino acids. V lost 5 bases to trimming and J lost 6 bases; unmatched junction nucleotides: 6. The germline CDR1 and CDR2 sequences are DFQATT and SNEGSKA (reference sequence). The CDR3 region is CSAPTSGGAQTQYF. The DNA of the CDR3 is TGCAGTGCTCCAACTAGCGGGGGGGCTCAGACCCAGTACTTC.

This clonotype was observed at least ten times. This sequence joins TRBV5-6 and TRBJ2-7; 7 positions agree with TRBD1. Germline loops: CDR1 SGHDT, CDR2 YYEEEE. With 1 base clipped from V and 3 bases from J, the junction kept 4 bases outside the gene matches. CDR3 length: 14 amino acids. This chain's CDR3 is CASSLRDRVYEQYF. The CDR3 region has the DNA TGTGCCAGCAGCTTGAGGGACAGAGTCTACGAGCAGTACTTC.